The entry below describes one T cell receptor (beta chain). The antigen remains undetermined. Sequenced by immunoSEQ multiplex PCR; TCRdb stores in-frame clones only, minus some. Of about 24,000 clones in the sample, roughly 78% were seen once. This specimen belongs to a study of STAT5B mutations in CD4+ large granular lymphocyte leukemia. Whole-study results and caveats: No patients shared main leukemic clonotypes, though about 24% appeared at low frequency elsewhere. Patient CD4-sorted repertoires looked more clonal than healthy CD4+ repertoires, even without putative leukemic clones. The CD4+ versus CD8+ T-LGLL clonality difference may reflect limited sample size.

The CDR3 has 13 amino acids. CDR1 SNHLY and CDR2 FYNNEI come from the germline V gene. Trimming left V 7 bases short and J 3 bases short, with 9 bases between. Healthy controls were blood donor buffy coats. Sequenced material: CD4+ T cells from blood buffy coats. The rearrangement joins TRBV2 to TRBJ1-4; D is uncertain. The clonotype was recovered from a human donor in good health. The CDR3 DNA reads as TGTGCCAGCAAATACGGAGCTAATGAAAAACTGTTTTTT. It codes for CASKYGANEKLFF. Complete variable domain (other parts from reference TRBV2 and TRBJ1-4): EPEVTQTPSHQVTQMGQEVILRCVPISNHLYFYWYRQILGQKVEFLVSFYNNEISEKSEIFDDQFSVERPDGSNFTLKIRSTKLEDSAMYFCASKYGANEKLFFGSGTQLSVL.